This T cell receptor (beta chain) is from a study of long-term antiretroviral therapy in people with HIV. Trimming at V came to 5 bases and at J to 3 bases, leaving 4 bases not matched to a gene. Germline loops: CDR1 SNHLY, CDR2 FYNNEI. The CDR3 is 15 amino acids. An immunoSEQ assay, version v3.0, was performed at survey level. Profiling relied on immunoSEQ multiplex PCR, and the TCRdb table lists in-frame clones only, not all of them. The sample has around 13,000 clones, 88% seen once; the top ten hold around a fifth. The sample here was unsorted PBMCs, taken 2.1 years after starting antiretroviral therapy. The clonotype originates from a woman aged 40 to 50 with HIV. The gene calls are TRBV2 and TRBJ2-6, with 7 bases lining up with TRBD1. This chain's CDR3 is CASSFGDSGANVLTF. CDR3 coding DNA: TGTGCCAGCAGTTTTGGGGACAGTGGGGCCAACGTCCTGACTTTC.